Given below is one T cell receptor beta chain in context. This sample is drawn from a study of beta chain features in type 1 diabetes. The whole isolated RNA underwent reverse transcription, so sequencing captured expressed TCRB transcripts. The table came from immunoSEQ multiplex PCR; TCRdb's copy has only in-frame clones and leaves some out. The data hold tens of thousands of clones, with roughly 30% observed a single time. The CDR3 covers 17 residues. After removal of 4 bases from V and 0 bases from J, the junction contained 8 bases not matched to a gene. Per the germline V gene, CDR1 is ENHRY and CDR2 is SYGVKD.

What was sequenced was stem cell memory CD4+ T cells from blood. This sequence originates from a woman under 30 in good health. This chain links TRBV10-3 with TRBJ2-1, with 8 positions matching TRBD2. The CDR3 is CAISGESGSGSYNEQFF. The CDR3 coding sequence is TGTGCCATCAGTGGGGAGAGCGGGAGTGGCTCCTACAATGAGCAGTTCTTC.